This TCR beta chain came from a study of T cell responses to AZD1222 COVID-19 vaccine. General study findings and limits: Repertoire samples came only from after the peak T cell response.

Measured with immunoSEQ multiplex PCR; TCRdb has only the in-frame clones, and not every one. The profile shows more than 75,000 clones, about 90% of them singletons. Trimming cost V 5 bases and J 0 bases, with 11 bases left between them. Germline V gene data show CDR1 as SGHTA and CDR2 as FQGTGA. The CDR3 contains 14 residues. With respect to this clone: Its matching antigen is unknown.

The TCR was taken from an adult in good health. V and J are TRBV7-3 and TRBJ2-7; unclear D gene. Sequences were derived from peripheral blood, sampled on day 0 of AZD1222 vaccination. The CDR3 DNA reads TGTGCCAGCAGCCCATCTTCGGACTCCTACGAGCAGTACTTC. It encodes CASSPSSDSYEQYF.